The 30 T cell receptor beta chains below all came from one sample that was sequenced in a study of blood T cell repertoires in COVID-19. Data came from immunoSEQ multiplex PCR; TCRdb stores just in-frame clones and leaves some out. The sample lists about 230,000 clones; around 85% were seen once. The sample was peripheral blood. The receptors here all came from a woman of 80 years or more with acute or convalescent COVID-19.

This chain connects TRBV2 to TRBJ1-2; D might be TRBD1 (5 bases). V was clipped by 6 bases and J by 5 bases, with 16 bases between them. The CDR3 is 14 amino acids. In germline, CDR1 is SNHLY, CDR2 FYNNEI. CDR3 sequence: CASSEGRGLYGYTF. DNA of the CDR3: TGTGCCAGCAGCGAGGGGCGGGGGTTGTATGGCTACACCTTC.

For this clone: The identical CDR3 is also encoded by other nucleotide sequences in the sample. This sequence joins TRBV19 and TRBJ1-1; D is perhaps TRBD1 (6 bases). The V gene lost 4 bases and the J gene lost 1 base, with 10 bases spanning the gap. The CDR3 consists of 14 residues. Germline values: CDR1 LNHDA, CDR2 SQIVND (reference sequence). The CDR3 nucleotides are TGTGCCAGTAGTACGAGACAGGAGAACACTGAAGCTTTCTTT. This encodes CASSTRQENTEAFF.

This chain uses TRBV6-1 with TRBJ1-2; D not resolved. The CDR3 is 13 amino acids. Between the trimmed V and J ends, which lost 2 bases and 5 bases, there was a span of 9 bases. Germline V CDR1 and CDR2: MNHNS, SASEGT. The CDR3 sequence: CASSERWAYGYTF. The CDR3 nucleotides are TGTGCCAGCAGTGAACGGTGGGCGTATGGCTACACCTTC.

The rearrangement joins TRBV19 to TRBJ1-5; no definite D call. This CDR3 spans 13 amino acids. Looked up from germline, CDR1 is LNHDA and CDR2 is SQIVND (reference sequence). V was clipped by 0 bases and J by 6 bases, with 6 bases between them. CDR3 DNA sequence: TGTGCCAGTAGTATAGATTATGTTCAGCCCCAGCATTTT. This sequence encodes CASSIDYVQPQHF.

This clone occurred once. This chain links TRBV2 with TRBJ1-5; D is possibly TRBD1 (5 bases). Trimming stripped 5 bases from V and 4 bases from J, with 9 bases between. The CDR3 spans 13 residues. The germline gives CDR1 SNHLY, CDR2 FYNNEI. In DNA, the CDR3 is TGTGCCAGCAGTCAAGGGGCAAATCAGCCCCAGCATTTT. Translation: CASSQGANQPQHF.

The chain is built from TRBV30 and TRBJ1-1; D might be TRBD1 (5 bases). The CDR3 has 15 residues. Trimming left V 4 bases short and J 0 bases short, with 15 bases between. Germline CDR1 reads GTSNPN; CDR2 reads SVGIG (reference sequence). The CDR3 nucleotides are TGTGCCTGGACAAAGGGGTCCTCTATGAACACTGAAGCTTTCTTT. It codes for CAWTKGSSMNTEAFF.

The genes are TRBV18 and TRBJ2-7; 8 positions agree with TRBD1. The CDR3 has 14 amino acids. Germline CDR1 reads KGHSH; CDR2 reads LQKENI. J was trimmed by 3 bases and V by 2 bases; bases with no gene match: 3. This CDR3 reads CASSPGQGLYEQYF. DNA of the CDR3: TGTGCCAGCTCACCAGGACAGGGTCTCTACGAGCAGTACTTC.

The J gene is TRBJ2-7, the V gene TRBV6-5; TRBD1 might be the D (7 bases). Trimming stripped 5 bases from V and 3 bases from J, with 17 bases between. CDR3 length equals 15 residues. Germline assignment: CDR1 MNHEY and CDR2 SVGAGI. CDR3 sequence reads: CASSRRGAGGYEQYF. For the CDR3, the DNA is TGTGCCAGCAGTCGGCGGGGTGCAGGGGGCTACGAGCAGTACTTC.

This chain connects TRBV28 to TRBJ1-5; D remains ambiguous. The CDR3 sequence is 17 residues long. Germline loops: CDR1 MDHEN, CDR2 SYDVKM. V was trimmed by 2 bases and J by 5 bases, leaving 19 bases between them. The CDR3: CASSLKGDWARDQPQHF. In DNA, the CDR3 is TGTGCCAGCAGTTTAAAAGGTGATTGGGCCCGTGATCAGCCCCAGCATTTT.

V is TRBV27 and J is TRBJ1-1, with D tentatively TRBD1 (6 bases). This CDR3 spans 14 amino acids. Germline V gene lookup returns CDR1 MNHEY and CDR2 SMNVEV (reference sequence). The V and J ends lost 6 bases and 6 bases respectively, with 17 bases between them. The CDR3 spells CASSRGVKGAEAFF. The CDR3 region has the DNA TGTGCCAGCAGCCGGGGGGTAAAGGGGGCTGAAGCTTTCTTT.

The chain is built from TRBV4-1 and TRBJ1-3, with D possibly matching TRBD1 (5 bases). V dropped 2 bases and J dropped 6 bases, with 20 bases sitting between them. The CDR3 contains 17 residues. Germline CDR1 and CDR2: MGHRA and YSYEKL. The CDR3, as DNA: TGCGCCAGCAGCCAATCTGGGGCTTCGGGGGGAGAAAACACCATATATTTT. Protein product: CASSQSGASGGENTIYF.

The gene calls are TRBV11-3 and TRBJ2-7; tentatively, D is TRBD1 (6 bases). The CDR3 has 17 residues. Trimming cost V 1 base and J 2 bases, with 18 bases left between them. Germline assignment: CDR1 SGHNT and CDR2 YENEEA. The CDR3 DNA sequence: TGTGCCAGCAGCTTAGTGGCAGGGGTCTATCTGACCTACGAGCAGTACTTC. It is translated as CASSLVAGVYLTYEQYF.

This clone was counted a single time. In DNA form, the CDR3 reads TGTGCCAGCAGCCCAGGACTTGATGAAAAACTGTTTTTT. Encoded protein: CASSPGLDEKLFF. The rearrangement joins TRBV12-3 or TRBV12-4 to TRBJ1-4, with D unresolved. The CDR3 spans 13 residues. Trimming took 6 bases from V and 6 from J, leaving 11 bases between them.

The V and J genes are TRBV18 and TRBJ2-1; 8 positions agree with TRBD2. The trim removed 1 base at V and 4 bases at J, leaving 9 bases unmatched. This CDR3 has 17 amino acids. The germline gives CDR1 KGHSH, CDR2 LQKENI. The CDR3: CASSPRPSGGLYNEQFF. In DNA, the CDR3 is TGTGCCAGCTCACCACGCCCCAGCGGGGGTTTATACAATGAGCAGTTCTTC.

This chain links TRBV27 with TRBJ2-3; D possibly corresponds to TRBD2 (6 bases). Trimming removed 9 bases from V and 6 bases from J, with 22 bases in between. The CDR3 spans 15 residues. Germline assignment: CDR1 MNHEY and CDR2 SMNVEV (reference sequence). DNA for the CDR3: TGTGCCAGAATGCTCGGGGGAGGCCACGGGGATACGCAGTATTTT. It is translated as CARMLGGGHGDTQYF.

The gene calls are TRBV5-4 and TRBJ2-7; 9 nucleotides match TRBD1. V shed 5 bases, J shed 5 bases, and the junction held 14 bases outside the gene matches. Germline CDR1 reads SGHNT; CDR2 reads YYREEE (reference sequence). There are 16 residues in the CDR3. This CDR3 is CASSEPGQGFLNEQYF. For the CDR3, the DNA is TGTGCCAGCAGTGAACCGGGACAGGGTTTTCTTAACGAGCAGTACTTC.

The CDR3 loop is CAISDRAQTNTGELFF. CDR3 nucleotide sequence: TGTGCCATCAGTGACAGGGCACAAACTAACACCGGGGAGCTGTTTTTT. The chain has TRBV10-3 and TRBJ2-2; possible D gene TRBD1, 5 bases. This CDR3 region has 16 residues. V lost 3 bases and J lost 2, with 13 bases in between. Germline CDR1 and CDR2: ENHRY and SYGVKD.

The CDR3 spells CASSLERSGGASYF. In DNA, the CDR3 is TGTGCCAGCAGCTTAGAGCGTAGCGGGGGGGCATCTTACTTC. The rearrangement uses TRBV7-2 and TRBJ2-7, with 11 bases fitting TRBD2. J lost 13 bases, V lost 1 base, and 9 bases had no gene match. This CDR3 contains 14 residues. The germline CDR1 and CDR2 sequences are SGHTA and FQGNSA.

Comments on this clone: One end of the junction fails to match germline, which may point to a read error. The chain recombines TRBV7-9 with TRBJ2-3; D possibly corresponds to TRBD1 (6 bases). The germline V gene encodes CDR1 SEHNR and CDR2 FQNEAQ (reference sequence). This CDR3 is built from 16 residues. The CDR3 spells CASSLRGTDSTATQYF. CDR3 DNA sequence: TGTGCCAGCAGCTTAAGGGGTACGGACAGCACAGCTACGCAGTATTTT. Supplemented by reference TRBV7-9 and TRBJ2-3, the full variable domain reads DTGVSQNPRHKITKRGQNVTFRCDPISEHNRLYWYRQTLGQGPEFLTYFQNEAQLEKSRLLSDRFSAERPKGSFSTLEIQRTEQGDSAMYLCASSLRGTDSTATQYFGPGTRLTVL.

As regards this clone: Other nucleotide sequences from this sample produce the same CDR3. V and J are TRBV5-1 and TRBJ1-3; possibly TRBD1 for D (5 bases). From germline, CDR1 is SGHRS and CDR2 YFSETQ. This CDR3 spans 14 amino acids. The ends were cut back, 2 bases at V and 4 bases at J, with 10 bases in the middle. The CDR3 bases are TGCGCCAGCAGCTTCGGGCAGGGCGGAAACACCATATATTTT. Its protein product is CASSFGQGGNTIYF. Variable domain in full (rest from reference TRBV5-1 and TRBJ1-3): KAGVTQTPRYLIKTRGQQVTLSCSPISGHRSVSWYQQTPGQGLQFLFEYFSETQRNKGNFPGRFSGRQFSNSRSEMNVSTLELGDSALYLCASSFGQGGNTIYFGEGSWLTVV.

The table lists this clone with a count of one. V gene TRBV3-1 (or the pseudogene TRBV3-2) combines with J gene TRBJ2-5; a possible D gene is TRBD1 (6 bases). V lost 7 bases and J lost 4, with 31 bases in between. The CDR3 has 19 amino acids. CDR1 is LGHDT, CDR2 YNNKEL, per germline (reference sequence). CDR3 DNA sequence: TGTGCCAGCATCCATTCGGTTCGCGGTAACGCAGGGGCCGCAGAGACCCAGTACTTC. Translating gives CASIHSVRGNAGAAETQYF.

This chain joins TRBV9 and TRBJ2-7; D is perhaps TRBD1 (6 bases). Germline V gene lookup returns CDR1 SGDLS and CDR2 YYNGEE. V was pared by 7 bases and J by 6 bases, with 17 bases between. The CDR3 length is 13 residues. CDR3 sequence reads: CASALGIGGEQYF. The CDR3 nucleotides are TGTGCCAGCGCCCTCGGGATAGGGGGCGAGCAGTACTTC.

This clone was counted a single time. The CDR3 nucleotides are TGTGCCAGCAGTGAATCCCGGACAGGTCGTCTGGGGTATGGCTACACCTTC. Translation: CASSESRTGRLGYGYTF. The rearrangement joins TRBV6-1 to TRBJ1-2, with 7 nucleotides matching TRBD1. The CDR3 consists of 17 residues. In germline, CDR1 is MNHNS, CDR2 SASEGT. V shed 2 bases, J shed 5 bases, and the junction held 14 bases outside the gene matches.

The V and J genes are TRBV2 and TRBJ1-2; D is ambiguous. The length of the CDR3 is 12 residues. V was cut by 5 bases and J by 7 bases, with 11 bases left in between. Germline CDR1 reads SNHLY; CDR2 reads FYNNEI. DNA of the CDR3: TGTGCCAGCAGTCGGAGGGATGGTGGCTACACCTTC. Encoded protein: CASSRRDGGYTF.

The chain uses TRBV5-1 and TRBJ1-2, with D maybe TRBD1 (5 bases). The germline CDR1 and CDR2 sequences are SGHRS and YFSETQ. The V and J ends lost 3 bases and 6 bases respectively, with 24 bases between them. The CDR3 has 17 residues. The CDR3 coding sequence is TGCGCCAGCAGCTCGGGGGAATACAGTGCGGGGGAAAATGGCTACACCTTC. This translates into CASSSGEYSAGENGYTF.

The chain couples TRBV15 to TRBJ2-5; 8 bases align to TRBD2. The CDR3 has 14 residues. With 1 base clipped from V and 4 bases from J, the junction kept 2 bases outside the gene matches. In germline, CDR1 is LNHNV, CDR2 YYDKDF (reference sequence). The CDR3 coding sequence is TGTGCCACCAGCAGAGCGGGGGGGCCAGAGACCCAGTACTTC. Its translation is CATSRAGGPETQYF.

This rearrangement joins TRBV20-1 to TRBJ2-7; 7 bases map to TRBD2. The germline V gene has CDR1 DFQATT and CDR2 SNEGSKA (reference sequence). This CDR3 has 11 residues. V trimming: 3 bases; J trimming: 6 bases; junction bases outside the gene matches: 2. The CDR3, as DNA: TGCAGTGCTAGGGGAGGGGTCGAGCAGTACTTC. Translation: CSARGGVEQYF.

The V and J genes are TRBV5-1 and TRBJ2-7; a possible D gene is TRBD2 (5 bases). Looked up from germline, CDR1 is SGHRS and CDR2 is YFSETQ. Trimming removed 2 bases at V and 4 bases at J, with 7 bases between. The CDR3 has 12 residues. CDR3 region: CASSFGGYEQYF. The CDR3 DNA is TGCGCCAGCAGCTTTGGAGGATACGAGCAGTACTTC.

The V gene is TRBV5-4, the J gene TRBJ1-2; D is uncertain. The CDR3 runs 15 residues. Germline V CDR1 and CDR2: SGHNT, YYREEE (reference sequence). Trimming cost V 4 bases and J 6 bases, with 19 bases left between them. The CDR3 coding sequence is TGTGCCAGCAGCCCTCCCTGGGAGAGGCGGGATGGCTACACCTTC. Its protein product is CASSPPWERRDGYTF.

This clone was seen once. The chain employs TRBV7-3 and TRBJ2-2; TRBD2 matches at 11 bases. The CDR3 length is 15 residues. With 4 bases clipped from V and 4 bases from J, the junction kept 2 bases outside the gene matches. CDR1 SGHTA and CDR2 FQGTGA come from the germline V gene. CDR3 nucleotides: TGTGCCAGCAGCTACACTAGCGGGAGCACCGGGGAGCTGTTTTTT. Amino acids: CASSYTSGSTGELFF. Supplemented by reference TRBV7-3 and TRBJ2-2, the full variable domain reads GAGVSQTPSNKVTEKGKYVELRCDPISGHTALYWYRQSLGQGPEFLIYFQGTGAADDSGLPNDRFFAVRPEGSVSTLKIQRTERGDSAVYLCASSYTSGSTGELFFGEGSRLTVL.